What follows is one T cell receptor beta chain and its context. It has no known antigen specificity. Base qualities are not provided; no much larger clone lies one nucleotide away. Reading from cysteine to phenylalanine, the CDR3 counts 12 amino acids. Only the CDR3 DNA is retained, 36 bases long and in frame from the first base. Sequences DFQATT (CDR1) and SNEGSKA (CDR2) are obtained from the germline V gene (reference sequence). This sample was included in a study of T-cell reconstitution after alpha-beta-depleted transplantation in children (dated by TCRdb to the mid-2010s). Concerning the study at large: Using TCR repertoire profiling, the study quantitatively followed how T-cell immune reconstitution unfolded in children after TCRalphabeta/CD19-depleted allogeneic hematopoietic cell transplantation. Broader findings and caveats from the paper: The apparently early recovery of alphabetaT-cell counts about two months after transplant reportedly depended on only several hundred rapidly expanded clones that came from non-depleted graft cells. In some patients, the high TCRbeta diversity seen at day 60 was put down to recipient T cells and intrathymic progenitors that had survived conditioning. Over subsequent months, a decline in hyperexpanded clone frequencies was noted, and after one year, T-cell counts and TCRbeta diversity were mostly ascribed to newly produced T cells.

Library method: PCR. The reads were generated on an Illumina HiSeq 2500. TCR libraries were prepared with molecular barcoding, using unique molecular identifiers to normalize TCRbeta repertoire quantification. The public sequencing data were trimmed at Q25 with fastp and processed into clonotypes with MiXCR by TCRdb, which kept only in-frame beta chains. A single entry per CDR3 protein holds the most common genes and DNA from its merged rows. For this sample the table gives hundreds of thousands of distinct CDR3 sequences, of which over 10% were detected only once. In total, the top ten clones hold 2.2% of the sample. Per the publication, the treatment or condition label means: allogeneic hematopoietic cell transplantation with graft depleted of TCRalphabeta T cells and CD19 B cells. The children who served as transplant recipients had been given grafts of TCRalphabeta/CD19-depleted allogeneic hematopoietic cells.

Here the chain combines TRBV20-1 and TRBJ2-7; the D gene lacks a confident call. The sequences come from PBMCs, mostly from graft donor cells, collected 360 days after TCRalphabeta/CD19-depleted stem cell transplant. This TCR derives from a male patient between 5 and 17 years old who had a stem cell transplant for acute myeloid leukemia, so the T cells may come from the graft donor. The nucleotides are TGCACCGGCCAGGACGAAGTCTACGAGCAGTACTTC. Protein translation: CTGQDEVYEQYF.